The clone carrying this T cell receptor beta chain is categorized as medium-sized. The antigen is not known. This entry belongs to a study of prognosis after radiotherapy for stage I lung cancer. Study-wide results and limits: It was not determined whether the expanded TCR clones were tumor-specific.

By two-round multiplex PCR, the TCR beta CDR3 was amplified from genomic DNA. Amplification during the initial PCR round employed primers specific to each TRBV and TRBJ gene. TCRdb processed the multiplex PCR reads anew with MiXCR; each CDR3 protein has one entry. The sample has 12,000 to 15,000 distinct CDR3 sequences, roughly 38% seen once. The V and J ends lost 8 bases and 0 bases, in that order; junction bases with no gene match: 4. Germline-derived CDR1 and CDR2 are SNHLY and FYNNEI. The CDR3 sequence is 14 residues long. This chain joins TRBV2 and TRBJ2-1, with 7 bases that match TRBD1. The TCR was taken from a donor older than 45 with non-small cell lung cancer. Sequencing used PBMCs, obtained before or after stereotactic body radiation therapy (not recorded which). The CDR3 is CASAGQVSYNEQFF. In DNA form, the CDR3 reads TGTGCCAGCGCCGGACAGGTCTCCTACAATGAGCAGTTCTTC.